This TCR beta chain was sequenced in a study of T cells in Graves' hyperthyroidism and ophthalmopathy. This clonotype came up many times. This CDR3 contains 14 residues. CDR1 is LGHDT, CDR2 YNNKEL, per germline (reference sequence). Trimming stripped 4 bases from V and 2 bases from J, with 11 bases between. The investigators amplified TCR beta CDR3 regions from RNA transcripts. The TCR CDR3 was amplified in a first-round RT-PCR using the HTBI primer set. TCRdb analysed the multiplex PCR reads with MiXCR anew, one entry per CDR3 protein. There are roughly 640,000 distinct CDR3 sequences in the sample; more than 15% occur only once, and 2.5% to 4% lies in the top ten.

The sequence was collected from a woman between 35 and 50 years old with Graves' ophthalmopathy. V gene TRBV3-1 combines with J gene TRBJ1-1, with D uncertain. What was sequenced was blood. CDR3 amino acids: CASSPGLINTEAFF. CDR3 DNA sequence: TGTGCCAGCAGCCCCGGACTGATAAACACTGAAGCTTTCTTT.